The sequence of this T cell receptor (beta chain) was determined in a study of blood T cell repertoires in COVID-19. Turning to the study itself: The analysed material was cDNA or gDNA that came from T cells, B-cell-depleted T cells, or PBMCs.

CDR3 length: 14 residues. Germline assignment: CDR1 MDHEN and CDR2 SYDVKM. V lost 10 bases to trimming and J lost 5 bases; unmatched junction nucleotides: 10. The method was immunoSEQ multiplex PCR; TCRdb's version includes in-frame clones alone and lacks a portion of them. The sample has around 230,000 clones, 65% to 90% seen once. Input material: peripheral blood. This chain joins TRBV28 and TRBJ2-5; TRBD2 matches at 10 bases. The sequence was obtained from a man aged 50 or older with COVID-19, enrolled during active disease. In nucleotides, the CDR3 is TGTGCCACCGTCCGTTATAGCGGGGGGGAGACCCAGTACTTC. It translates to CATVRYSGGETQYF.